Each of the 7 T cell receptor beta chains below was sequenced from the same sample in a study of blood T cell repertoires in COVID-19. The assay was immunoSEQ multiplex PCR, and TCRdb's table has in-frame clones only and misses some. The sample shows hundreds of thousands of clones, 87% of them seen only once. The sample consisted of PBMCs or T cells enriched from blood (not recorded which). These receptors came from a woman in her twenties or thirties with acute COVID-19.

This sequence joins TRBV5-1 and TRBJ2-3, with D maybe TRBD2 (6 bases). Germline V gene lookup returns CDR1 SGHRS and CDR2 YFSETQ. There are 16 residues in the CDR3. The germline V and J ends were trimmed by 0 bases and 3 bases, with 14 bases remaining between them. The CDR3 region has the DNA TGCGCCAGCAGCTTGGGACAGCACGGAGGGACAGATACGCAGTATTTT. Translating gives CASSLGQHGGTDTQYF. The full variable domain, completed using reference TRBV5-1 and TRBJ2-3, is KAGVTQTPRYLIKTRGQQVTLSCSPISGHRSVSWYQQTPGQGLQFLFEYFSETQRNKGNFPGRFSGRQFSNSRSEMNVSTLELGDSALYLCASSLGQHGGTDTQYFGPGTRLTVL.

The gene calls are TRBV19 and TRBJ2-1; D might be TRBD1 (6 bases). Trimming took 2 bases from V and 5 from J, leaving 13 bases between them. The germline CDR1 and CDR2 sequences are LNHDA and SQIVND (reference sequence). The CDR3 spans 15 residues. The chain's CDR3 is CASSILDRRNNEQFF. CDR3 nucleotide sequence: TGTGCCAGTAGTATATTGGACAGAAGAAACAATGAGCAGTTCTTC.

The chain employs TRBV3-1 (or the pseudogene TRBV3-2) and TRBJ2-3; 15 bases fit TRBD2. Unmatched junction bases numbered 6, after V lost 1 base and J lost 1 base. Germline V gives CDR1 LGHDT, CDR2 YNNKEL (reference sequence). The CDR3 extends over 19 amino acids. CDR3 nucleotides: TGTGCCAGCAGCCAAGCCGGGACTAGCGGGGGGTCCGGCACAGATACGCAGTATTTT. Translation gives CASSQAGTSGGSGTDTQYF.

V and J are TRBV13 and TRBJ2-5, with unresolved D. CDR1 and CDR2 from the germline V gene are PRHDT and FYEKMQ (reference sequence). The ends were cut back, 5 bases at V and 5 bases at J, with 6 bases in the middle. The CDR3 has 11 residues. CDR3 residues: CASSRRETQYF. Here the CDR3 DNA reads TGTGCCAGCAGCCGCCGGGAGACCCAGTACTTC.

The chain uses TRBV20-1 and TRBJ2-7; tentative D call: TRBD1 (5 bases). The CDR3 has 12 amino acids. The germline CDR1 and CDR2 sequences are DFQATT and SNEGSKA (reference sequence). The V end lost 3 bases, the J end lost 2 bases, and 8 bases lay between the germline ends. The CDR3 coding sequence is TGCAGTGCTAGTAAGGGGACCTACGAGCAGTACTTC. Its translation: CSASKGTYEQYF.

The rearrangement joins TRBV9 to TRBJ2-4; no clear D. The CDR3 runs 15 residues. With 0 bases removed from V and 4 bases from J, the gap between germline ends came to 11 bases. The germline gives CDR1 SGDLS, CDR2 YYNGEE. DNA of the CDR3: TGTGCCAGCAGCGTAGAATATACCGAGAAAAACATTCAGTACTTC. This translates into CASSVEYTEKNIQYF.

This clone was seen once. The V gene is TRBV7-2, the J gene TRBJ2-5; 9 nucleotides agree with TRBD2. CDR1 and CDR2 from the germline V gene are SGHTA and FQGNSA. Trimming removed 1 base from V and 6 bases from J; junction bases left unmatched: 12. This CDR3 comprises 17 residues. In nucleotides, the CDR3 is TGTGCCAGCAGCTTAGAGTTGAGTAGCGGGGGCTCGAAGACCCAGTACTTC. The encoded protein is CASSLELSSGGSKTQYF.